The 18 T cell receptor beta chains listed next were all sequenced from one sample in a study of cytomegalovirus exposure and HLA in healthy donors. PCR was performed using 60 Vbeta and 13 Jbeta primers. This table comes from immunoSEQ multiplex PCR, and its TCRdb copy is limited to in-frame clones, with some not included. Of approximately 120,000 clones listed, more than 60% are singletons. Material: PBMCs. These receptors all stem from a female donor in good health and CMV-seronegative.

The CDR3 reads CATSLDREGTQYF. CDR3 bases: TGTGCCACCTCCTTGGACAGGGAGGGGACCCAGTACTTC. The chain carries TRBV5-8 and TRBJ2-5, with D perhaps matching TRBD1 (8 bases). The CDR3 extends over 13 amino acids. From germline, CDR1 is SGHTS and CDR2 YDEGEE. The V end lost 9 bases, the J end lost 7 bases, and 19 bases lay between the germline ends.

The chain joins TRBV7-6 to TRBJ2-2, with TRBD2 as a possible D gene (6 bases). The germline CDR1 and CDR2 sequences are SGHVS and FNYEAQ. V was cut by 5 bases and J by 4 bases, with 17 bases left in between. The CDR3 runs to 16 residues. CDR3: CASSPQEGLGTGELFF. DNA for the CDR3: TGTGCCAGCAGCCCCCAGGAGGGTTTAGGCACCGGGGAGCTGTTTTTT.

As DNA, the CDR3 is TGTGCCAGCAGTTTAAGCTTGACAGCTGCAACTAATGAAAAACTGTTTTTT. It codes for CASSLSLTAATNEKLFF. This chain connects TRBV27 to TRBJ1-4; D is perhaps TRBD1 (5 bases). Germline CDR1 reads MNHEY; CDR2 reads SMNVEV (reference sequence). This CDR3 region has 17 residues. Trimming took off 2 bases at V and 0 bases at J, with 13 bases between the two ends.

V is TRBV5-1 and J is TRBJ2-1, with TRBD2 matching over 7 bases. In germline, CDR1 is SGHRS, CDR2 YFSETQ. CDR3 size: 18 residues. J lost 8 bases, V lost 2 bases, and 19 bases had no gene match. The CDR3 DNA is TGCGCCAGCAGCTTTACCCCCCTCGGCGGGCTAGCGGTCGATGAGCAGTTCTTC. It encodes CASSFTPLGGLAVDEQFF.

The DNA for the CDR3 is TGTGCCAGCAGCTTAGCGACAGGGGGAAGGACTGAAGCTTTCTTT. It yields the protein CASSLATGGRTEAFF. The genes are TRBV7-2 and TRBJ1-1; 9 bases agree with TRBD1. The CDR3 is 15 amino acids. The junction had 4 bases not matched to a gene; V was cut back by 0 bases and J by 5 bases. From germline, CDR1 is SGHTA and CDR2 FQGNSA.

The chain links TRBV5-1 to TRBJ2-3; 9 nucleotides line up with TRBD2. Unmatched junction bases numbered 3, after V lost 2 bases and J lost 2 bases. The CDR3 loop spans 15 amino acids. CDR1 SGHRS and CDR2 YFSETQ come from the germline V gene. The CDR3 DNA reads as TGCGCCAGCAGCTTAGAGCGGGGGGACACAGATACGCAGTATTTT. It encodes CASSLERGDTDTQYF. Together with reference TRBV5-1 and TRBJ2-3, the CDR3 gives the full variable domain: KAGVTQTPRYLIKTRGQQVTLSCSPISGHRSVSWYQQTPGQGLQFLFEYFSETQRNKGNFPGRFSGRQFSNSRSEMNVSTLELGDSALYLCASSLERGDTDTQYFGPGTRLTVL.

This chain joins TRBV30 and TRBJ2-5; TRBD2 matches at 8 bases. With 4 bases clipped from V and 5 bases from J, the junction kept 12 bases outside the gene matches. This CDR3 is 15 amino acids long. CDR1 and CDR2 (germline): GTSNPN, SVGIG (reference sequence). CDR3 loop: CAWTLPGGGLETQYF. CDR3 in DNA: TGTGCCTGGACCCTCCCGGGGGGGGGCTTGGAGACCCAGTACTTC.

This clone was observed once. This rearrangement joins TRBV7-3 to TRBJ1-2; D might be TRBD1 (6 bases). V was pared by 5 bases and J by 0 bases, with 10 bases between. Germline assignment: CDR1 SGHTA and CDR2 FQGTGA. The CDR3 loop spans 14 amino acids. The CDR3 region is CASSQGQPNYGYTF. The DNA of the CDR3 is TGTGCCAGCAGCCAAGGACAGCCTAACTATGGCTACACCTTC.

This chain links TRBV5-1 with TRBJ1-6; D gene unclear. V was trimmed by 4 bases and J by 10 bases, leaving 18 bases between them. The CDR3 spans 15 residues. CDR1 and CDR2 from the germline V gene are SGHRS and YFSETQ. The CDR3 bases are TGCGCCAGCAGCCCACTCTCCCCTCATCGGTCACCCCTCCACTTT. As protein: CASSPLSPHRSPLHF.

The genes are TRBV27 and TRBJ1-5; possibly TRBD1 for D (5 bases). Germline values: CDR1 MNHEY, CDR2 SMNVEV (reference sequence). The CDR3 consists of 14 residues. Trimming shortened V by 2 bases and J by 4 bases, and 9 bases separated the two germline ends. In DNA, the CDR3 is TGTGCCAGCAGTTTACAGGGTCAAAATCAGCCCCAGCATTTT. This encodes CASSLQGQNQPQHF.

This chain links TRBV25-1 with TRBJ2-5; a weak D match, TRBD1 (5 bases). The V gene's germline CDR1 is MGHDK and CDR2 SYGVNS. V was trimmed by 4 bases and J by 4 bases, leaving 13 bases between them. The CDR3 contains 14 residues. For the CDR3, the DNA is TGTGCCAGCAGTGCTACAGGCTTACCAGAGACCCAGTACTTC. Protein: CASSATGLPETQYF.

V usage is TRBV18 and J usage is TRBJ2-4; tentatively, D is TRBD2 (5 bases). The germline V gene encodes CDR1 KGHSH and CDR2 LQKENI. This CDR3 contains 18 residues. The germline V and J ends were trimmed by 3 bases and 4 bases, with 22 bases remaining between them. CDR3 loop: CASSPTKAEGGRKNIQYF. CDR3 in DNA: TGTGCCAGCTCACCGACTAAGGCCGAAGGTGGACGGAAAAACATTCAGTACTTC.

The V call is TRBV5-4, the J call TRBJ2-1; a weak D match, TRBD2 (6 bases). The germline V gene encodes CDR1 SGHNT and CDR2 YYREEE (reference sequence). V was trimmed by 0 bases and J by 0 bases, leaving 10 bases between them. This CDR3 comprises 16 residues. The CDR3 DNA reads TGTGCCAGCAGCTTGGTGGCCGGGAGCTCCTACAATGAGCAGTTCTTC. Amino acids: CASSLVAGSSYNEQFF.

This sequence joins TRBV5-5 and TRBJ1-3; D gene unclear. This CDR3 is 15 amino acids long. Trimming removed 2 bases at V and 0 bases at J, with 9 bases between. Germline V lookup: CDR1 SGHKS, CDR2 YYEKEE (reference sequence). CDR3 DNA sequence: TGTGCCAGCAGCTTAAGGCCTAGCTCTGGAAACACCATATATTTT. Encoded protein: CASSLRPSSGNTIYF.

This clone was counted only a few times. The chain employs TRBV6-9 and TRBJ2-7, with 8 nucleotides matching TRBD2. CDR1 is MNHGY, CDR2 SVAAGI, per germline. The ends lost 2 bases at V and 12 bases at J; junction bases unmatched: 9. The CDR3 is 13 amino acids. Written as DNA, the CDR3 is TGTGCCAGCAGTTATCCACCCGGGAGGGGACGGTACTTC. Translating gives CASSYPPGRGRYF.

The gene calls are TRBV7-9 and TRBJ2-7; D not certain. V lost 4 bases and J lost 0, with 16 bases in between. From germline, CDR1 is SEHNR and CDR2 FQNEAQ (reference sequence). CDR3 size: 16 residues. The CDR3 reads CASSYVERSLSYEQYF. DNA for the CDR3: TGTGCCAGCAGCTATGTAGAGAGGAGTCTCTCCTACGAGCAGTACTTC.

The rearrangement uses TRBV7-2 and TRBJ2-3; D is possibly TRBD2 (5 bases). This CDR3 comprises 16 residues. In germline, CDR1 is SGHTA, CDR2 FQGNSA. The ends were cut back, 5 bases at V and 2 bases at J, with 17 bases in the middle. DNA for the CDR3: TGTGCCAGCAGCCAAATACTAGGCCCGTCCACAGATACGCAGTATTTT. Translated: CASSQILGPSTDTQYF. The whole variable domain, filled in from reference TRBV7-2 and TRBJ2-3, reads GAGVSQSPSNKVTEKGKDVELRCDPISGHTALYWYRQSLGQGLEFLIYFQGNSAPDKSGLPSDRFSAERTGGSVSTLTIQRTQQEDSAVYLCASSQILGPSTDTQYFGPGTRLTVL.

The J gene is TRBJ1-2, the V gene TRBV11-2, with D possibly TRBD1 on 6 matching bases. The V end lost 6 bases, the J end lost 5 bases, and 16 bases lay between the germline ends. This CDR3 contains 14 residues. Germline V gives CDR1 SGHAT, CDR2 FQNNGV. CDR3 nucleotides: TGTGCCAGCAGGAAAAACAGGGACGCGTATGGCTACACCTTC. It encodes CASRKNRDAYGYTF.